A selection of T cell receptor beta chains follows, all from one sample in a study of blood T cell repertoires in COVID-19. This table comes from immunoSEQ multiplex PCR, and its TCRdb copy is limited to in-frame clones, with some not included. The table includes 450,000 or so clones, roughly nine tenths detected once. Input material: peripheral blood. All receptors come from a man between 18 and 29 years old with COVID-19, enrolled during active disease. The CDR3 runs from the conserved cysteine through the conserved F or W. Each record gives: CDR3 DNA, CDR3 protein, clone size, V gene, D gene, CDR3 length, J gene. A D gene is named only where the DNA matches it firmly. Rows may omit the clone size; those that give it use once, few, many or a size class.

CDR3nt: TGTGCCAGCAGGCGGGACAGGGGGGGCAATGAGCAGTTCTTC
CDR3aa: CASRRDRGGNEQFF
abundance: .
v_gene: TRBV27
d_gene: TRBD1
len: 14
j_gene: TRBJ2-1

CDR3nt: TGTGCCAGCAGCGACGGGCAGGGGCAGCCCCAGCATTTT
CDR3aa: CASSDGQGQPQHF
abundance: few
v_gene: TRBV7-2
d_gene: .
len: 13
j_gene: TRBJ1-5

CDR3nt: TGTGCCAGCAGCGCGACAAGTGGTGAGACCCAGTACTTC
CDR3aa: CASSATSGETQYF
abundance: .
v_gene: TRBV4-2
d_gene: .
len: 13
j_gene: TRBJ2-5

CDR3nt: TGTGCCAGCAGCCCGAGGACAGGGATGGGTTTTGCCTACAATGAGCAGTTCTTC
CDR3aa: CASSPRTGMGFAYNEQFF
abundance: .
v_gene: TRBV4-2
d_gene: TRBD1
len: 18
j_gene: TRBJ2-1

CDR3nt: TGCGCCAGCAGCCTAGGACAGGGTAATCTTGAGCAGTTCTTC
CDR3aa: CASSLGQGNLEQFF
abundance: once
v_gene: TRBV4-1
d_gene: TRBD1
len: 14
j_gene: TRBJ2-1

CDR3nt: TGTGCCAGCAGCCATCTGACAGGATCGGGCCACGAGCAGTACTTC
CDR3aa: CASSHLTGSGHEQYF
abundance: .
v_gene: TRBV3-1/TRBV3-2
d_gene: .
len: 15
j_gene: TRBJ2-7

CDR3nt: TGCGCCAGCAGGACTCAGGGAGGCTCCTACGAGCAGTACTTC
CDR3aa: CASRTQGGSYEQYF
abundance: few
v_gene: TRBV5-1
d_gene: .
len: 14
j_gene: TRBJ2-7

CDR3nt: TGTGCCAGCAGCTTAAGGGGTTACACAGATACGCAGTATTTT
CDR3aa: CASSLRGYTDTQYF
abundance: .
v_gene: TRBV7-2
d_gene: .
len: 14
j_gene: TRBJ2-3

CDR3nt: TGTGCCAGTAGCTTAGGGGCCTTAATTAATTCACCCCTCCACTTT
CDR3aa: CASSLGALINSPLHF
abundance: .
v_gene: TRBV19
d_gene: .
len: 15
j_gene: TRBJ1-6

CDR3nt: TGTGCCAGTAGTTCCAGTCACTATGGCTACACCTTC
CDR3aa: CASSSSHYGYTF
abundance: .
v_gene: TRBV19
d_gene: .
len: 12
j_gene: TRBJ1-2

CDR3nt: TGTGCCAGTAGTCCGGGAACTAGGGGCAATCAGCCCCAGCATTTT
CDR3aa: CASSPGTRGNQPQHF
abundance: .
v_gene: TRBV19
d_gene: .
len: 15
j_gene: TRBJ1-5

CDR3nt: TGTGCCAGCAGCCCGGGACTAGCGGGAGGCCATGAGCAGTTCTTC
CDR3aa: CASSPGLAGGHEQFF
abundance: .
v_gene: TRBV5-4
d_gene: TRBD2
len: 15
j_gene: TRBJ2-1